One sample yielded the 25 T cell receptor beta chains listed below, sequenced in a study of cytomegalovirus exposure and HLA in healthy donors. PCR was performed using 60 Vbeta and 13 Jbeta primers. Produced via immunoSEQ multiplex PCR; TCRdb's table is partial and in-frame only. Seen here are 120,000 to 150,000 clones, about 80% observed once, and the top ten hold around 4.3%. The specimen sequenced was PBMCs. These TCRs come from a man aged 40-49 years in good health and CMV-seropositive.

This chain connects TRBV19 to TRBJ2-1; TRBD1 aligns across 8 bases. This CDR3 comprises 14 residues. After removal of 9 bases from V and 4 bases from J, the junction contained 8 bases not matched to a gene. Germline CDR1 is LNHDA and CDR2 is SQIVND (reference sequence). The CDR3 DNA is TGTGCCAGGGGCAGGGGGCTACCTTACAATGAGCAGTTCTTC. Amino acid sequence: CARGRGLPYNEQFF.

This clone was counted between two and nine times. The chain couples TRBV25-1 to TRBJ2-7; 9 nucleotides align to TRBD2. V dropped 5 bases and J dropped 2; count of bases not matched to a gene: 4. The CDR3 spans 14 residues. Germline lookup yields CDR1 MGHDK and CDR2 SYGVNS. CDR3 loop: CASSRVAGAYEQYF. CDR3 nucleotide sequence: TGTGCCAGCAGTCGAGTAGCGGGGGCCTACGAGCAGTACTTC.

The genes are TRBV6-5 and TRBJ2-7; TRBD1 matches 7 bases. V lost 10 bases to trimming and J lost 2 bases; unmatched junction nucleotides: 11. This CDR3 is built from 14 residues. Germline V lookup: CDR1 MNHEY, CDR2 SVGAGI. In DNA, the CDR3 is TGTGCCACGTCTACCGGACAGGCTGCCTACGAGCAGTACTTC. Its protein is CATSTGQAAYEQYF.

V is TRBV6-4 and J is TRBJ2-2; tentative D call: TRBD1 (5 bases). Trimming shortened V by 6 bases and J by 6 bases, and 8 bases separated the two germline ends. Germline lookup yields CDR1 MRHNA and CDR2 SNTAGT. The CDR3 is 12 amino acids. CDR3 sequence reads: CASRGPAGELFF. The CDR3 region has the DNA TGTGCCAGCAGGGGGCCGGCCGGGGAGCTGTTTTTT.

A remark on this clone: One junction end disagrees with the germline gene, perhaps due to a read error. The chain carries TRBV4-3 and TRBJ2-7; 12 bases map to TRBD1. This CDR3 is built from 16 residues. CDR1 and CDR2 (germline): LGHNA, YSLEER. The CDR3 loop reads CANSQDLGTGGDEQYF. In DNA, the CDR3 is TGCGCCAACAGCCAAGATTTAGGGACAGGGGGCGACGAGCAGTACTTC.

The chain carries TRBV30 and TRBJ1-4, with D maybe TRBD1 (5 bases). The CDR3 has 13 residues. Germline CDR1 and CDR2: GTSNPN and SVGIG (reference sequence). V lost 3 bases and J lost 8, with 13 bases in between. This CDR3 reads CAWRKQGGEKLFF. In DNA form, the CDR3 reads TGTGCCTGGAGAAAGCAGGGAGGGGAAAAACTGTTTTTT.

The rearrangement joins TRBV5-1 to TRBJ2-2; 7 nucleotides agree with TRBD2. V dropped 4 bases and J dropped 7; count of bases not matched to a gene: 16. CDR3 size: 17 residues. Germline CDR1 and CDR2: SGHRS and YFSETQ. CDR3 region: CASSVRYAGAVVGELFF. Here the CDR3 DNA reads TGCGCCAGCAGCGTACGCTATGCGGGAGCTGTCGTCGGGGAGCTGTTTTTT. The whole variable domain, remainder taken from reference TRBV5-1 and TRBJ2-2, is KAGVTQTPRYLIKTRGQQVTLSCSPISGHRSVSWYQQTPGQGLQFLFEYFSETQRNKGNFPGRFSGRQFSNSRSEMNVSTLELGDSALYLCASSVRYAGAVVGELFFGEGSRLTVL.

The J gene is TRBJ1-3, the V gene TRBV19; no firm D call. CDR1 and CDR2 from the germline V gene are LNHDA and SQIVND (reference sequence). The ends were cut back, 3 bases at V and 0 bases at J, with 9 bases in the middle. This CDR3 is built from 15 residues. CDR3 coding DNA: TGTGCCAGTAGTATTAGAAGCTACTCTGGAAACACCATATATTTT. Translating it yields CASSIRSYSGNTIYF.

J is TRBJ1-1 and V is TRBV2, with D uncertain. Germline V gives CDR1 SNHLY, CDR2 FYNNEI. The CDR3 is made up of 15 amino acids. V shed 8 bases and J shed 0 bases, with 16 bases lying between them. CDR3 DNA: TGTGCCAGCTCGTTGAGCCGTGTCGTGAACACTGAAGCTTTCTTT. Translated, it gives CASSLSRVVNTEAFF.

This sequence joins TRBV4-1 and TRBJ2-1; the D is unclear. From germline, CDR1 is MGHRA and CDR2 YSYEKL. The CDR3 runs 15 residues. Deletions cut 5 bases from V and 7 bases from J, with 18 bases between. The chain's CDR3 is CASSASSGTRNEQFF. The DNA of the CDR3 is TGCGCCAGCAGCGCATCTAGTGGCACGAGGAATGAGCAGTTCTTC.

This chain links TRBV7-2 with TRBJ2-3; the D gene is possibly TRBD1 (6 bases). CDR3 size: 13 residues. The germline CDR1 and CDR2 sequences are SGHTA and FQGNSA. V was pared by 1 base and J by 9 bases, with 11 bases between. Written as DNA, the CDR3 is TGTGCCAGCAGCTTAGGTCCTGGGGGCACGCAGTATTTT. Its translation: CASSLGPGGTQYF.

This chain uses TRBV2 with TRBJ2-5; 9 bases are shared with TRBD1. The CDR3 runs to 13 residues. V lost 10 bases, J lost 5 bases, and 8 bases stayed unmatched. Germline values: CDR1 SNHLY, CDR2 FYNNEI. The DNA for the CDR3 is TGTGCCATACCGGGACAGGGTGGGGAGACCCAGTACTTC. Amino acid sequence: CAIPGQGGETQYF.

The gene calls are TRBV6-6 and TRBJ2-2; D perhaps matches TRBD2 (6 bases). Germline loops: CDR1 MNHNY, CDR2 SVGAGI (reference sequence). V lost 11 bases, J lost 0 bases, and 13 bases lay in between. The CDR3 spans 14 residues. The CDR3 spells CAAAGSSNTGELFF. CDR3 DNA sequence: TGTGCCGCCGCCGGGAGTTCGAACACCGGGGAGCTGTTTTTT.

The V and J genes are TRBV23-1 and TRBJ2-7, with D possibly being TRBD2 (5 bases). TRBV23-1 is filed as an ORF, its function uncertain. This CDR3 has 14 amino acids. The V end was cut by 0 bases, the J end by 5 bases, with 11 bases between. For the CDR3, the DNA is TGCGCCAGCAGTCAATCTATTTTGAGGGACGAGCAGTACTTC. It is translated as CASSQSILRDEQYF.

CDR3 DNA: TGTGCCAGCAGCTTAGAGGGGGCTAACAATCAGCCCCAGCATTTT. The encoded protein is CASSLEGANNQPQHF. This sequence joins TRBV11-2 and TRBJ1-5; D might be TRBD1 (6 bases). This CDR3 has 15 amino acids. Germline-derived CDR1 and CDR2 are SGHAT and FQNNGV. V lost 0 bases and J 3 bases, leaving 9 bases between the germline ends.

Only one count was recorded for this clone. V gene TRBV4-1 combines with J gene TRBJ2-1; 8 bases are shared with TRBD2. V lost 4 bases to trimming and J lost 4 bases; unmatched junction nucleotides: 6. The CDR3 has 15 residues. The V gene's germline CDR1 is MGHRA and CDR2 YSYEKL. CDR3 residues: CASSPGRGGYNEQFF. In DNA form, the CDR3 reads TGCGCCAGCAGCCCCGGGAGGGGTGGGTACAATGAGCAGTTCTTC.

This clone was detected ten times or more. The chain carries TRBV12-2 and TRBJ1-4. TRBV12-2 is designated a pseudogene. This CDR3 region has 16 residues. CDR3 sequence reads: CASRKRPGLYHEKLFF. The CDR3 bases are TGTGCAAGTCGCAAGAGGCCGGGACTCTATCATGAAAAACTGTTTTTT.

The chain has TRBV29-1 and TRBJ2-1; 10 bases are shared with TRBD1. V was pared by 2 bases and J by 4 bases, with 8 bases of the junction left unmatched. The germline gives CDR1 SQVTM, CDR2 ANQGSEA. The CDR3 consists of 16 residues. CDR3 DNA sequence: TGCAGCGTTGAACCACGACAGGGGGCACGGTACAATGAGCAGTTCTTC. Its protein is CSVEPRQGARYNEQFF.

The chain's CDR3 is CASSLGTVTNEKLFF. The CDR3 DNA reads as TGCGCCAGCAGCCTGGGGACAGTAACTAATGAAAAACTGTTTTTT. The V gene is TRBV5-1, the J gene TRBJ1-4; 7 bases fit TRBD1. Germline assignment: CDR1 SGHRS and CDR2 YFSETQ. V shed 4 bases, J shed 1 base, and the junction held 4 bases outside the gene matches. This CDR3 spans 15 amino acids.

The J gene is TRBJ1-2, the V gene TRBV30; 10 bases match TRBD1. Germline trimming cut 3 bases from V and 6 bases from J; bases unmatched to any gene: 4. Germline CDR1 and CDR2: GTSNPN and SVGIG (reference sequence). The CDR3 has 13 amino acids. Here the CDR3 reads CAWSLGTGDGYTF. For the CDR3, the DNA is TGTGCCTGGAGCCTAGGGACAGGGGATGGCTACACCTTC.

The DNA for the CDR3 is TGTGCCAGCGGGGCGTACGAGCAGTACTTC. Translating it yields CASGAYEQYF. This sequence joins TRBV25-1 and TRBJ2-7; tentatively, D is TRBD1 (5 bases). Trimming cost V 8 bases and J 4 bases, with 6 bases left between them. Germline CDR1 is MGHDK and CDR2 is SYGVNS. The CDR3 loop spans 10 amino acids.

The CDR3 sequence is CASSTGPPSSYEQYF. Written as DNA, the CDR3 is TGTGCCAGCAGCACAGGGCCCCCGAGCTCCTACGAGCAGTACTTC. The chain is built from TRBV7-2 and TRBJ2-7; weak D call: TRBD1 (6 bases). The CDR3 consists of 15 residues. CDR1 is SGHTA and CDR2 is FQGNSA in the germline V gene. V was clipped by 5 bases and J by 0 bases, with 14 bases between them.

J is TRBJ2-3 and V is TRBV5-6; 7 positions agree with TRBD1. J was trimmed by 1 base and V by 4 bases; bases with no gene match: 12. In germline, CDR1 is SGHDT, CDR2 YYEEEE. CDR3 length equals 17 residues. The chain's CDR3 is CASSETGIWSGTDTQYF. DNA of the CDR3: TGTGCCAGCAGCGAGACAGGGATCTGGTCGGGCACAGATACGCAGTATTTT.

The rearrangement links TRBV2 to TRBJ2-3; TRBD2 matches at 8 bases. With 5 bases clipped from V and 2 bases from J, the junction kept 9 bases outside the gene matches. The CDR3 consists of 16 residues. Per the germline V gene, CDR1 is SNHLY and CDR2 is FYNNEI. The CDR3: CASSPLSGVLTDTQYF. The CDR3 bases are TGTGCCAGCAGTCCCCTTAGCGGGGTACTCACAGATACGCAGTATTTT. Using reference TRBV2 and TRBJ2-3 for the parts outside the CDR3, the full variable domain is EPEVTQTPSHQVTQMGQEVILRCVPISNHLYFYWYRQILGQKVEFLVSFYNNEISEKSEIFDDQFSVERPDGSNFTLKIRSTKLEDSAMYFCASSPLSGVLTDTQYFGPGTRLTVL.

The chain has TRBV7-7 and TRBJ2-5; the match to TRBD1 covers 12 bases. J lost 6 bases, V lost 1 base, and 6 bases had no gene match. Per the germline V gene, CDR1 is SSHAT and CDR2 is FNYEAQ (reference sequence). The CDR3 has 16 residues. The CDR3 DNA sequence: TGTGCCAGCAGCTTAGAGGGACAGGGGGCGTGGAAGACCCAGTACTTC. Protein product: CASSLEGQGAWKTQYF.